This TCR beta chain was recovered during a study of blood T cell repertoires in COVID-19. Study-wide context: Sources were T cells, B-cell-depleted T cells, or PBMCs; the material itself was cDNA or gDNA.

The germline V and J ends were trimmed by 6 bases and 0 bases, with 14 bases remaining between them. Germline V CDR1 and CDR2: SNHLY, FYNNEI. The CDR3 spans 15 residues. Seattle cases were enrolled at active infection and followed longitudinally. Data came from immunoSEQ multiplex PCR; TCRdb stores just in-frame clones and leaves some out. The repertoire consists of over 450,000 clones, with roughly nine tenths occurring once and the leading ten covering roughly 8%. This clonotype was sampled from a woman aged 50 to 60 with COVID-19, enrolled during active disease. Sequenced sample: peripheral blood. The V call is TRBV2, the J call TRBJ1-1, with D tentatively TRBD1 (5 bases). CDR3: CASRGPEDMNTEAFF. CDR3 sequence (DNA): TGTGCCAGCAGGGGGCCAGAAGACATGAACACTGAAGCTTTCTTT.